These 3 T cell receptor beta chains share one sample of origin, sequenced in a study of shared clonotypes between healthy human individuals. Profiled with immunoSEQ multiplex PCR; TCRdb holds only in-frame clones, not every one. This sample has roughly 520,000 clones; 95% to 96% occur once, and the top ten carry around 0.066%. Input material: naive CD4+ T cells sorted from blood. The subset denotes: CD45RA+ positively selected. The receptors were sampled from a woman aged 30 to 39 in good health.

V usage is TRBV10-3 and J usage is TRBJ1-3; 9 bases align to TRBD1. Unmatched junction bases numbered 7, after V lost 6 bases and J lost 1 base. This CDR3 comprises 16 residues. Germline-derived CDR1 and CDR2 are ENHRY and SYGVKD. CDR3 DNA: TGTGCCATCAGCAAAACAGGGGGCGAATCTGGAAACACCATATATTTT. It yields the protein CAISKTGGESGNTIYF.

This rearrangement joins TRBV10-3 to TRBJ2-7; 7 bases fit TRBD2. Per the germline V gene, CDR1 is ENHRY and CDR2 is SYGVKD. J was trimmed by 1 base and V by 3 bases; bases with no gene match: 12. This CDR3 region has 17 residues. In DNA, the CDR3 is TGTGCCATCAGTGATGCGGGTTCTAGCGGACCTTCCTACGAGCAGTACTTC. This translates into CAISDAGSSGPSYEQYF.

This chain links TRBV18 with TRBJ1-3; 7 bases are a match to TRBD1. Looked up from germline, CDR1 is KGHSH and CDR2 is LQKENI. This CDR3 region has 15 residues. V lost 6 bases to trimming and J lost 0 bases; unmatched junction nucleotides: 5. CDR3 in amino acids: CASSTRDSSGNTIYF. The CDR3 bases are TGTGCCAGCTCGACTCGGGACAGCTCTGGAAACACCATATATTTT.